The entry below gives a single TCR beta chain sequence along with its context. These data originate in a study of control samples from healthy donors and cancer patients. Trimming cost V 5 bases and J 4 bases, with 23 bases left between them. CDR3 size: 16 residues. The germline V gene has CDR1 GTSNPN and CDR2 SVGIG (reference sequence). The data were produced by immunoSEQ multiplex PCR, yet TCRdb's version contains in-frame clones alone and is incomplete. Among over 90,000 clones listed, 92% were seen once. The sequence was obtained from a woman younger than 30 in good health. The rearrangement uses TRBV30 and TRBJ1-2, with a tentative D call TRBD1 (5 bases). The sample was blood. The CDR3 DNA is TGTGCCTGGGGCGGAGGGGTACATCAAAGCCTCTATGGCTACACCTTC. Translating gives CAWGGGVHQSLYGYTF. Full variable domain (missing parts from reference TRBV30 and TRBJ1-2): SQTIHQWPATLVQPVGSPLSLECTVEGTSNPNLYWYRQAAGRGLQLLFYSVGIGQISSEVPQNLSASRPQDRQFILSSKKLLLSDSGFYLCAWGGGVHQSLYGYTFGSGTRLTVV.